One and the same sample provided the 7 T cell receptor beta chains below, sequenced in a study of blood T cell repertoires in COVID-19. Clones were sequenced by immunoSEQ multiplex PCR, and TCRdb holds only the in-frame ones, with some missing. The data show 200,000 or so clones, with roughly four fifths seen just once and about 1.3% held by the top ten. Sequenced sample: PBMCs or T cells enriched from blood (not recorded which). The receptors come from a woman between 40 and 55 years old with acute COVID-19.

The chain carries TRBV5-4 and TRBJ2-7; 12 nucleotides align to TRBD1. The CDR3 has 16 amino acids. Germline assignment: CDR1 SGHNT and CDR2 YYREEE (reference sequence). V shed 4 bases and J 0 bases; nucleotides not matched to a gene: 5. For the CDR3, the DNA is TGTGCCAGCAGCCCGGGACAGGGGGCGTACTCCTACGAGCAGTACTTC. It specifies CASSPGQGAYSYEQYF.

This clone was counted a single time. The chain uses TRBV18 and TRBJ1-4; the match to TRBD1 covers 9 bases. Germline lookup yields CDR1 KGHSH and CDR2 LQKENI. The CDR3 extends over 15 amino acids. J lost 7 bases, V lost 3 bases, and 6 bases had no gene match. The CDR3 reads CASSPVQGAREKLFF. Written as DNA, the CDR3 is TGTGCCAGCTCACCTGTACAGGGGGCTCGTGAAAAACTGTTTTTT.

This clone was seen only once. This rearrangement joins TRBV5-5 to TRBJ2-2; TRBD1 might be the D (5 bases). This CDR3 has 16 amino acids. V gave up 0 bases and J gave up 5 bases, with 14 bases separating them. In germline, CDR1 is SGHKS, CDR2 YYEKEE (reference sequence). CDR3 DNA sequence: TGTGCCAGCAGCTTGGTTGGACACTCAAAGACCGGGGAGCTGTTTTTT. It codes for CASSLVGHSKTGELFF.

This clone turned up a few times. V is TRBV18 and J is TRBJ1-3, with 11 bases identical to TRBD1. Trimming cost V 10 bases and J 3 bases; bases outside gene matches: 8. CDR1 is KGHSH, CDR2 LQKENI, per germline. The CDR3 has 15 residues. CDR3 sequence: CATNSGTGGGNTIYF. CDR3 sequence (DNA): TGTGCCACCAACTCCGGGACAGGGGGTGGAAACACCATATATTTT.

V usage is TRBV27 and J usage is TRBJ1-3; D unclear. Germline CDR1 reads MNHEY; CDR2 reads SMNVEV (reference sequence). V gave up 5 bases and J gave up 2 bases, with 13 bases separating them. The CDR3 length is 15 residues. CDR3 residues: CASSRLGATGNTIYF. As DNA, the CDR3 is TGTGCCAGCAGTCGACTGGGAGCTACTGGAAACACCATATATTTT.

V gene TRBV19 combines with J gene TRBJ2-7, with D maybe TRBD2 (5 bases). The CDR3 is made up of 15 amino acids. The germline V gene encodes CDR1 LNHDA and CDR2 SQIVND (reference sequence). The V end lost 0 bases, the J end lost 7 bases, and 16 bases lay between the germline ends. The chain's CDR3 is CASSIDHGSVGEQYF. The CDR3 nucleotides are TGTGCCAGTAGTATAGATCATGGTAGCGTGGGAGAGCAGTACTTC.

The chain carries TRBV6-4 and TRBJ2-2; 7 nucleotides line up with TRBD1. V shed 7 bases and J 5 bases; nucleotides not matched to a gene: 10. Per germline, CDR1 MRHNA and CDR2 SNTAGT. The CDR3 length is 15 residues. CDR3 sequence (DNA): TGTGCCAGCACCGAGACAGGGACGACTACCGGGGAGCTGTTTTTT. It encodes CASTETGTTTGELFF.